This paragraph reports one TCR beta chain. The record originates from a study of OX40 agonist ivuxolimab in advanced cancers. The wider study: Among those enrolled, mean age was about 62 years (range roughly 20 to 79) and 75% to 90% were male. Previous treatment with anti-PD-1, anti-PD-L1 or anti-CTLA-4 therapy was allowed; more than 35% had received some.

Prior autoimmune disease or systemic immunosuppression barred patients. The CDR3 is made up of 12 amino acids. The trim removed 0 bases at V and 13 bases at J, leaving 4 bases unmatched. Per the germline V gene, CDR1 is SGHDT and CDR2 is YYEEEE. Here immunoSEQ multiplex PCR was the method, and the copy in TCRdb shows in-frame clones only, minus some. The table shows about 100,000 clones, with 85% to 95% occurring only once. This TCR was sampled from an adult with an advanced solid tumor such as melanoma, head and neck, liver or kidney cancer. The rearrangement uses TRBV5-6 and TRBJ2-3; 8 nucleotides line up with TRBD2. The starting material was CD4+ or CD8+ T cells sorted from blood, obtained in a trial of the OX40 agonist ivuxolimab. The CDR3 region has the DNA TGTGCCAGCAGCTTGGACGGGAGGGTCGAGTATTTT. Its translation is CASSLDGRVEYF.